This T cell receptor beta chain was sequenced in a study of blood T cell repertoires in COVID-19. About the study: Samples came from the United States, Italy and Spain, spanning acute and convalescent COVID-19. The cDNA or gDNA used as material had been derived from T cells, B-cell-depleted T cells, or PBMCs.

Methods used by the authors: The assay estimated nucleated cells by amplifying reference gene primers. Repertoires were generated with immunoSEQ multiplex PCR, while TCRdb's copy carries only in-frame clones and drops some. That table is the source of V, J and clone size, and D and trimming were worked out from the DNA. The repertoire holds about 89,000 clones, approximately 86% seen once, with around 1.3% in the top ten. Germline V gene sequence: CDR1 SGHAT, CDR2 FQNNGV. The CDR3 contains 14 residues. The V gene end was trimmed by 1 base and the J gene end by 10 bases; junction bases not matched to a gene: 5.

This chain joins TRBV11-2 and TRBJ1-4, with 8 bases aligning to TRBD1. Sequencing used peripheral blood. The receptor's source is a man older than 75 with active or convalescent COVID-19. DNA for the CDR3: TGTGCCAGCAGCTTAGGGACAGGGCCTCGAAAACTGTTTTTT. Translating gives CASSLGTGPRKLFF.